Below, 18 T cell receptor beta chains from the same sample are listed, as sequenced in a study of T cells in Graves' hyperthyroidism and ophthalmopathy. TCR beta CDR3 sequences were amplified from RNA transcripts. The study used the HTBI primer set for a first-round RT-PCR of the TCR CDR3. One entry per CDR3 protein, called by TCRdb with MiXCR from the multiplex PCR reads. Of hundreds of thousands of distinct CDR3 sequences in the sample, 11% to 15% were seen once. The sample taken for sequencing was blood. Receptors originate from a woman between 18 and 30 years old with Graves' hyperthyroidism.

The chain links TRBV7-9 to TRBJ2-3; D unclear. Germline V CDR1 and CDR2: SEHNR, FQNEAQ (reference sequence). This CDR3 contains 16 residues. V was pared by 1 base and J by 0 bases, with 11 bases between. The CDR3 DNA reads TGTGCCAGCAGCTTAGGCAGAGGAATTAGCACAGATACGCAGTATTTT. Translated: CASSLGRGISTDTQYF. The full variable domain, rest sourced from reference TRBV7-9 and TRBJ2-3, is DTGVSQNPRHKITKRGQNVTFRCDPISEHNRLYWYRQTLGQGPEFLTYFQNEAQLEKSRLLSDRFSAERPKGSFSTLEIQRTEQGDSAMYLCASSLGRGISTDTQYFGPGTRLTVL.

This clonotype was counted only a few times. The CDR3 coding sequence is TGTGCCAGCAGCCCCGGGACAGGGGGCTGGGAGACCCAGTACTTC. Translated, it gives CASSPGTGGWETQYF. The chain recombines TRBV7-9 with TRBJ2-5, with 12 nucleotides matching TRBD1. The CDR3 sequence is 15 residues long. Germline V gives CDR1 SEHNR, CDR2 FQNEAQ (reference sequence). J was trimmed by 5 bases and V by 5 bases; bases with no gene match: 6.

The rearrangement links TRBV12-3 or TRBV12-4 to TRBJ1-1; 7 bases align to TRBD1. J was trimmed by 6 bases and V by 7 bases; bases with no gene match: 8. The CDR3 covers 13 residues. This CDR3 is CASTFRGGAEAFF. CDR3 DNA sequence: TGTGCCAGCACGTTCAGGGGGGGGGCTGAAGCTTTCTTT.

The sample holds many counts of this clonotype. The chain carries TRBV30 and TRBJ2-7, with TRBD1 matching over 7 bases. The CDR3 is made up of 12 amino acids. Trimming removed 2 bases from V and 4 bases from J; junction bases left unmatched: 2. CDR1 and CDR2 (germline): GTSNPN, SVGIG (reference sequence). The CDR3 sequence is CAWSRGPYEQYF. The CDR3 DNA reads as TGTGCCTGGAGTAGGGGGCCATACGAGCAGTACTTC.

This clonotype was recorded many times. The chain combines TRBV20-1 with TRBJ2-7; TRBD1 might be the D (5 bases). In germline, CDR1 is DFQATT, CDR2 SNEGSKA (reference sequence). V was shortened by 3 bases and J by 3 bases, with 15 bases between the two germline ends. The CDR3 sequence is 14 residues long. This chain's CDR3 is CSARTLRRGYEQYF. DNA for the CDR3: TGCAGTGCTAGGACCCTCAGAAGGGGCTACGAGCAGTACTTC.

This clonotype was seen repeatedly, ten times or more. V and J are TRBV6-1 and TRBJ2-7, with D possibly matching TRBD2 (6 bases). V was trimmed by 3 bases and J by 0 bases, leaving 21 bases between them. The length of the CDR3 is 18 residues. CDR1 is MNHNS, CDR2 SASEGT, per germline. The CDR3 here is CASSDQGRGGLSSYEQYF. CDR3 coding DNA: TGTGCCAGCAGTGATCAGGGTCGCGGAGGGTTAAGCTCCTACGAGCAGTACTTC.

As for this clonotype: Lacking the conserved final phenylalanine or tryptophan, this CDR3 likely reflects a read error. This chain joins TRBV13 and TRBJ1-3; D remains unclear. The CDR3 contains 12 residues. Between the trimmed V and J ends, which lost 2 bases and 4 bases, there was a span of 3 bases. Germline CDR1 reads PRHDT; CDR2 reads FYEKMQ (reference sequence). The CDR3 nucleotides are TGTGCCAGCAGCTTATCCGGAAACACCATATATTCT. Its translation: CASSLSGNTIYS.

This clonotype was observed many times. The chain recombines TRBV12-3 or TRBV12-4 with TRBJ2-1, with 9 bases matching TRBD2. The CDR3 totals 13 residues. V lost 6 bases, J lost 7 bases, and 4 bases stayed unmatched. The CDR3 here is CASRREGPNEQFF. The CDR3 DNA reads TGTGCCAGCAGGCGGGAGGGCCCAAATGAGCAGTTCTTC.

This clonotype has just a few counts. The rearrangement uses TRBV19 and TRBJ2-1; TRBD1 might be the D (6 bases). Germline CDR1 is LNHDA and CDR2 is SQIVND (reference sequence). The V end was cut by 7 bases, the J end by 5 bases, with 18 bases between. This CDR3 spans 15 amino acids. The CDR3 DNA reads TGTGCCAGTAAGGACAGCCCGGTTAGCCACAATGAGCAGTTCTTC. Protein product: CASKDSPVSHNEQFF.

This sequence joins TRBV24-1 and TRBJ2-7; TRBD2 might be the D (6 bases). The ends were cut back, 4 bases at V and 0 bases at J, with 12 bases in the middle. The V gene's germline CDR1 is KGHDR and CDR2 SFDVKD. The CDR3 is made up of 15 amino acids. For the CDR3, the DNA is TGTGCCACCAGTGAAGGGACTGCTCACTCCTACGAGCAGTACTTC. Amino acid sequence: CATSEGTAHSYEQYF.

The sample holds a few counts of this clonotype. The chain carries TRBV7-9 and TRBJ2-6; D uncertain. From germline, CDR1 is SEHNR and CDR2 FQNEAQ (reference sequence). V was shortened by 3 bases and J by 2 bases, with 8 bases between the two germline ends. This CDR3 has 15 residues. The CDR3 nucleotides are TGTGCCAGCAGCTTGACGGGTGCTGGGGCCAACGTCCTGACTTTC. Its translation is CASSLTGAGANVLTF.

This clonotype occurred many times. This rearrangement joins TRBV3-1 to TRBJ2-5; D is undetermined. CDR1 and CDR2 (germline): LGHDT, YNNKEL (reference sequence). The V end was cut by 7 bases, the J end by 4 bases, with 10 bases between. This CDR3 region has 12 residues. CDR3 sequence reads: CASTSRVETQYF. CDR3 coding DNA: TGTGCCAGCACCTCAAGGGTAGAGACCCAGTACTTC.

The V call is TRBV15, the J call TRBJ1-5; D remains unclear. This CDR3 comprises 17 residues. Looked up from germline, CDR1 is LNHNV and CDR2 is YYDKDF (reference sequence). Trimming took 5 bases from V and 0 from J, leaving 17 bases between them. The CDR3 spells CATSGGYSLHSNQPQHF. In DNA, the CDR3 is TGTGCCACCAGCGGTGGTTACAGCCTACATAGCAATCAGCCCCAGCATTTT.

This clonotype occurred a few times. This chain uses TRBV24-1 with TRBJ2-2, with D maybe TRBD2 (5 bases). The CDR3 has 14 amino acids. V lost 9 bases, J lost 5 bases, and 15 bases lay in between. Germline assignment: CDR1 KGHDR and CDR2 SFDVKD. CDR3 in DNA: TGTGCCACCGATTTTTGCGGGCCTACCGGGGAGCTGTTTTTT. Translated, it gives CATDFCGPTGELFF.

In this sample, this clonotype turned up many times. J is TRBJ2-7 and V is TRBV12-5; no reliable D call. The length of the CDR3 is 17 residues. The V and J ends lost 0 bases and 0 bases respectively, with 15 bases between them. Germline V gene lookup returns CDR1 LGHNT and CDR2 FRNRAP. The CDR3 DNA follows: TGTGCTAGTGGTTTGGTATCCCCTGAGTACAGCTCCTACGAGCAGTACTTC. Residues: CASGLVSPEYSSYEQYF.

At least ten counts were recorded for this clonotype. V usage is TRBV6-4 and J usage is TRBJ1-2; the match to TRBD1 covers 7 bases. The V gene end was trimmed by 0 bases and the J gene end by 7 bases; junction bases not matched to a gene: 8. CDR1 MRHNA and CDR2 SNTAGT come from the germline V gene. This CDR3 contains 15 residues. The CDR3 sequence is CASSDSHRGVRGYTF. DNA for the CDR3: TGTGCCAGCAGTGACTCGCACAGGGGCGTCCGTGGCTACACCTTC.

This clonotype has only a few counts. V usage is TRBV7-2 and J usage is TRBJ2-3; TRBD1 matches 10 bases. CDR1 and CDR2 from the germline V gene are SGHTA and FQGNSA. Trimming removed 5 bases from V and 5 bases from J; junction bases left unmatched: 7. This CDR3 is built from 15 residues. CDR3 in amino acids: CASSPQRDRGDTQYF. The CDR3 nucleotides read TGTGCCAGCAGCCCCCAAAGGGACAGGGGAGATACGCAGTATTTT.

The table lists this clonotype with many counts. This rearrangement joins TRBV20-1 to TRBJ2-7; 7 bases map to TRBD2. V lost 8 bases to trimming and J lost 2 bases; unmatched junction nucleotides: 9. Germline values: CDR1 DFQATT, CDR2 SNEGSKA (reference sequence). This CDR3 has 13 amino acids. For the CDR3, the DNA is TGCAGTACCAAGCGGCGGGAGCCCTACGAGCAGTACTTC. Translation gives CSTKRREPYEQYF.